The clone carrying this T cell receptor (beta chain) was observed at least ten times. The entry originates in a study of molecular identifiers for immune sequencing clone quantification. MiXCR, run by TCRdb on the PCR reads, gives a single entry per CDR3 protein. This sample has hundreds of thousands of distinct CDR3 sequences, with about 20% found just once. Sequenced sample: naive CD8+ T cells from blood, with Jurkat cell RNA spiked in. The subset here: FACS-sorted CD8+CD4-CCR7+CD45RA+ naive T cells. The clonotype originates from a human donor in good health. Some libraries in this study had Jurkat cell RNA spiked in.

This CDR3 reads CSVDSSGRPTDTQYF. CDR3 coding DNA: TGCAGCGTTGATTCCAGCGGGAGGCCCACAGATACGCAGTATTTT. The chain combines TRBV29-1 with TRBJ2-3, with 9 bases matching TRBD2. This CDR3 contains 15 residues. The germline V gene encodes CDR1 SQVTM and CDR2 ANQGSEA. With V trimmed by 3 bases and J by 2 bases, 6 bases remained unmatched.